These T cell receptor beta chains were read from a single sample in a study of CD4 T cells in relation to SARS-CoV-2 and coronaviruses. TCRdb keeps only in-frame clones here, not all; method: immunoSEQ multiplex PCR. The data show approximately 59,000 clones, 87% seen once. Sequences were obtained from memory CD4+ T cells from PBMCs. These receptors were obtained from a human donor in good health. Both conserved end residues are part of each CDR3. D genes are given only for firm matches. Only part of the rows carry a size: once, few, many, or a class if the clone is expanded.

j_gene: TRBJ2-7; d_gene: TRBD2; v_gene: TRBV28; abundance: .; CDR3aa: CASSLFMGEGSYEQYF; CDR3nt: TGTGCCAGCAGTTTATTTATGGGGGAGGGCTCCTACGAGCAGTACTTC
j_gene: TRBJ2-7; d_gene: .; v_gene: TRBV28; abundance: .; CDR3aa: CASSLGLGRSYEQYF; CDR3nt: TGTGCCAGCAGTTTAGGCCTCGGGCGGAGCTACGAGCAGTACTTC
j_gene: TRBJ1-1; d_gene: .; v_gene: TRBV29-1; abundance: .; CDR3aa: CSVDRVERTEAFF; CDR3nt: TGCAGCGTTGACAGGGTCGAACGCACTGAAGCTTTCTTT
j_gene: TRBJ2-7; d_gene: TRBD1; v_gene: TRBV29-1; abundance: .; CDR3aa: CSVEETGQGAYEQYF; CDR3nt: TGCAGCGTTGAAGAAACTGGACAGGGAGCTTACGAGCAGTACTTC
j_gene: TRBJ2-3; d_gene: TRBD2; v_gene: TRBV3-1/TRBV3-2; abundance: once; CDR3aa: CASRPIAGAQYF; CDR3nt: TGTGCCAGCAGGCCCATAGCGGGGGCGCAGTATTTT
j_gene: TRBJ1-5; d_gene: .; v_gene: TRBV28; abundance: .; CDR3aa: CASSLVGFQPQHF; CDR3nt: TGTGCCAGCAGTTTGGTAGGGTTTCAGCCCCAGCATTTT
j_gene: TRBJ1-5; d_gene: .; v_gene: TRBV3-1/TRBV3-2; abundance: few; CDR3aa: CASSQDRTQPQHF; CDR3nt: TGTGCCAGCAGCCAAGACAGGACTCAGCCCCAGCATTTT
j_gene: TRBJ1-6; d_gene: TRBD1; v_gene: TRBV19; abundance: few; CDR3aa: CASSPGQVIYSYNSPLHF; CDR3nt: TGTGCCAGTAGTCCTGGACAGGTGATCTACTCCTATAATTCACCCCTCCACTTT
j_gene: TRBJ2-7; d_gene: .; v_gene: TRBV15; abundance: .; CDR3aa: CATSRDAADLKAYEQYF; CDR3nt: TGTGCCACCAGCAGAGACGCGGCGGACCTGAAGGCCTACGAGCAGTACTTC
j_gene: TRBJ1-2; d_gene: .; v_gene: TRBV7-9; abundance: .; CDR3aa: CASSPTSTANYGYTF; CDR3nt: TGTGCCAGCAGCCCGACCTCGACAGCTAACTATGGCTACACCTTC
j_gene: TRBJ1-5; d_gene: .; v_gene: TRBV5-4; abundance: .; CDR3aa: CASSLGGTNQPQHF; CDR3nt: TGTGCCAGCAGCTTGGGGGGGACTAATCAGCCCCAGCATTTT
j_gene: TRBJ2-1; d_gene: TRBD2; v_gene: TRBV4-3; abundance: .; CDR3aa: CASSKRVSGAYNEQFF; CDR3nt: TGCGCCAGCAGCAAGAGGGTTAGCGGGGCCTACAATGAGCAGTTCTTC
j_gene: TRBJ1-1; d_gene: .; v_gene: TRBV30; abundance: .; CDR3aa: CAWSGTGRAFF; CDR3nt: TGTGCCTGGAGTGGGACGGGGAGGGCTTTCTTT
j_gene: TRBJ1-1; d_gene: .; v_gene: TRBV12-3/TRBV12-4; abundance: .; CDR3aa: CASSLQQNTEAFF; CDR3nt: TGTGCCAGCAGTTTACAGCAGAACACTGAAGCTTTCTTT
j_gene: TRBJ2-5; d_gene: TRBD2; v_gene: TRBV9; abundance: .; CDR3aa: CASSVGNSGQETQYF; CDR3nt: TGTGCCAGCAGCGTCGGAAATAGCGGGCAAGAGACCCAGTACTTC
j_gene: TRBJ1-5; d_gene: .; v_gene: TRBV5-5; abundance: .; CDR3aa: CASSSTFPGFGDQPQHF; CDR3nt: TGTGCCAGCAGTTCGACATTTCCAGGGTTCGGGGATCAGCCCCAGCATTTT
j_gene: TRBJ1-2; d_gene: .; v_gene: TRBV6-2/TRBV6-3; abundance: few; CDR3aa: CASSDNDRSATF; CDR3nt: TGTGCCAGCAGCGACAACGACCGCAGTGCCACCTTC
j_gene: TRBJ2-1; d_gene: .; v_gene: TRBV11-3; abundance: .; CDR3aa: CASSSTSNEQFF; CDR3nt: TGTGCCAGCAGCTCGACTAGCAATGAGCAGTTCTTC
j_gene: TRBJ1-3; d_gene: .; v_gene: TRBV5-4; abundance: .; CDR3aa: CASSWPRETGGNTIYF; CDR3nt: TGTGCCAGCAGCTGGCCCAGGGAGACAGGTGGAAACACCATATATTTT
j_gene: TRBJ1-6; d_gene: TRBD1; v_gene: TRBV28; abundance: .; CDR3aa: CASSRPGQDNSPLHF; CDR3nt: TGTGCCAGCAGCAGGCCGGGACAGGATAATTCACCCCTCCACTTT
j_gene: TRBJ2-1; d_gene: .; v_gene: TRBV19; abundance: .; CDR3aa: CASSMRGSSYNEQFF; CDR3nt: TGTGCCAGTAGTATGAGGGGGAGCTCTTACAATGAGCAGTTCTTC
j_gene: TRBJ2-7; d_gene: .; v_gene: TRBV7-2; abundance: once; CDR3aa: CASSHPDGPYEQYF; CDR3nt: TGTGCCAGCAGCCATCCGGACGGCCCCTACGAGCAGTACTTC
j_gene: TRBJ2-7; d_gene: .; v_gene: TRBV28; abundance: .; CDR3aa: CASSLRGEQYF; CDR3nt: TGTGCCAGCAGTTTACGGGGCGAGCAGTACTTC
j_gene: TRBJ1-2; d_gene: .; v_gene: TRBV5-1; abundance: .; CDR3aa: CASSLWGGSGYTF; CDR3nt: TGCGCCAGCAGCTTGTGGGGGGGGAGCGGCTACACCTTC
j_gene: TRBJ2-3; d_gene: .; v_gene: TRBV7-3; abundance: .; CDR3aa: CASSLDGRSTDTQYF; CDR3nt: TGTGCCAGCAGCTTGGACGGACGTAGCACAGATACGCAGTATTTT
j_gene: TRBJ1-5; d_gene: TRBD1; v_gene: TRBV5-1; abundance: .; CDR3aa: CASSSEDRGRNRGNQPQHF; CDR3nt: TGCGCCAGCAGCTCGGAGGACAGGGGGCGGAATAGGGGCAATCAGCCCCAGCATTTT
j_gene: TRBJ2-7; d_gene: TRBD2; v_gene: TRBV23-1; abundance: .; CDR3aa: CASKLAGSSHEQYF; CDR3nt: TGCGCCAGCAAACTAGCGGGAAGTTCCCACGAGCAGTACTTC
j_gene: TRBJ2-5; d_gene: .; v_gene: TRBV29-1; abundance: .; CDR3aa: CSSSGPNIETQYF; CDR3nt: TGCAGCTCCTCGGGACCGAACATCGAGACCCAGTACTTC
j_gene: TRBJ1-2; d_gene: TRBD1; v_gene: TRBV5-1; abundance: .; CDR3aa: CASSSQWTGGGYTF; CDR3nt: TGCGCCAGCAGCTCCCAGTGGACAGGGGGCGGCTACACCTTC
j_gene: TRBJ2-7; d_gene: .; v_gene: TRBV5-1; abundance: .; CDR3aa: CASSLGGLTYEQYF; CDR3nt: TGCGCCAGCAGCTTGGGGGGTCTAACCTACGAGCAGTACTTC
j_gene: TRBJ2-1; d_gene: TRBD2; v_gene: TRBV20-1; abundance: .; CDR3aa: CSASAQGTSGGGISSYNEQFF; CDR3nt: TGCAGTGCTAGTGCTCAAGGTACTAGCGGGGGGGGAATTAGCTCCTACAATGAGCAGTTCTTC